This TCR beta chain appears in the sequencing data of a study of OX40 agonist ivuxolimab in advanced cancers. Study results and limitations: At doses 0.1 to 3.0 mg/kg, CD4+ and CD8+ clones expanded. The authors did not determine the antigen specificity of the expanded peripheral T cells.

Notes on this clone: As yet, its antigen is unknown.

On cycle 4 day 1 and cycle 7 day 1, as well as at baseline, blood was sampled. The table came from immunoSEQ multiplex PCR; TCRdb's copy has only in-frame clones and leaves some out. The sample yields tens of thousands of clones, approximately 90% seen once. The CDR3 sequence is 13 residues long. Trimming removed 2 bases at V and 3 bases at J, with 8 bases between. Germline CDR1 MDHEN, CDR2 SYDVKM. The receptor comes from an adult with an advanced solid tumor such as melanoma, head and neck, liver or kidney cancer. Sequences were derived from CD4+ or CD8+ T cells sorted from blood, sampled in a trial of the OX40 agonist ivuxolimab. The V call is TRBV28, the J call TRBJ2-7; D unclear. The CDR3 bases are TGTGCCAGCAGTTTAGGCCGTTTCTACGAGCAGTACTTC. Its translation is CASSLGRFYEQYF.